This T cell receptor beta chain was profiled in a study of blood T cell repertoires in COVID-19. Libraries were prepared by immunoSEQ multiplex PCR; TCRdb keeps only in-frame clonotypes and omits some of them. The table lists some 45,000 clones, 83% of them singletons. This CDR3 is built from 13 residues. V was cut by 3 bases and J by 5 bases, with 10 bases left in between. Germline V lookup: CDR1 LGHNA, CDR2 YSLEER. The rearrangement uses TRBV4-3 and TRBJ2-5, with D perhaps TRBD1 (5 bases). The TCR was taken from an elderly man in a cohort sampled during active COVID-19. The sequenced sample was peripheral blood. CDR3 in DNA: TGCGCCAGCAGCCAGGACACGCGGGAGACCCAGTACTTC. Its protein is CASSQDTRETQYF.